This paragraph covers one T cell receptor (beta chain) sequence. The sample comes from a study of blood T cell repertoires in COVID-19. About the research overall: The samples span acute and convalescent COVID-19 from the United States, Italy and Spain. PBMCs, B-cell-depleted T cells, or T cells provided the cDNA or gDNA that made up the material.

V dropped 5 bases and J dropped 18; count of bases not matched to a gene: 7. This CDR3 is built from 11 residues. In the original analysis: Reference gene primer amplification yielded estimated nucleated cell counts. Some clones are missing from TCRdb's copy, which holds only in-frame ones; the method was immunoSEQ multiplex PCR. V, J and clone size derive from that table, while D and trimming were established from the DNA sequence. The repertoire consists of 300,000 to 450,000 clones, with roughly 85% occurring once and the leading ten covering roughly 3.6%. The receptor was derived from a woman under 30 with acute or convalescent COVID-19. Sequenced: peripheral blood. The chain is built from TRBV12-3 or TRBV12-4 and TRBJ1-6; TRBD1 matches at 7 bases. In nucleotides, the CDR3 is TGTGCCAGCAGTAGAGGACAGGAACACCACTTT. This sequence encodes CASSRGQEHHF.